A selection of T cell receptor beta chains follows, all from one sample in a study of blood T cell repertoires in COVID-19. Here immunoSEQ multiplex PCR was the method, and the copy in TCRdb shows in-frame clones only, minus some. The sample carries about 300,000 clones, 85% to 90% recorded once. The specimen sequenced was PBMCs or T cells enriched from blood (not recorded which). These receptors originate from a man aged 25 to 40 who had recovered from COVID-19. Each CDR3 is given with its conserved first and last residue. D genes are given only for firm matches. Clone size, where shown, is once, few, many, or a class for clones that have expanded.

clone size,V gene,D gene,J gene,CDR3 DNA,CDR3 protein
NA,TRBV30,NA,TRBJ2-5,TGTGCCTGGTTCAGGCTAGCCCAAGAGACCCAGTACTTC,CAWFRLAQETQYF
few,TRBV14,NA,TRBJ1-3,TGTGCCACAGCCCGGACAGCCGTCAACACCATATATTTT,CATARTAVNTIYF
NA,TRBV19,NA,TRBJ1-1,TGTGCCAGTAGTTCCCCGGGACACGTGAACACTGAAGCTTTCTTT,CASSSPGHVNTEAFF
NA,TRBV6-5,NA,TRBJ1-2,TGTGCCAGCAGTTACGGGGGGAATGGCTACACCTTC,CASSYGGNGYTF
NA,TRBV7-9,TRBD2,TRBJ2-2,TGTGCCAGCAGCCCAGGACTAGCAATCACCGGGGAGCTGTTTTTT,CASSPGLAITGELFF
NA,TRBV9,TRBD2,TRBJ2-3,TGTGCCAGCAGCGTAGTTTCCGGGGGGACAGATACGCAGTATTTT,CASSVVSGGTDTQYF
NA,TRBV2,TRBD1,TRBJ2-5,TGTGCCAGCCTCCGGAGGGGACAGGGGGGAGAGACCCAGTACTTC,CASLRRGQGGETQYF
NA,TRBV28,TRBD1,TRBJ2-5,TGTGCCAGTAACTCCCAGGGGGACAAACAAGAGACCCAGTACTTC,CASNSQGDKQETQYF
NA,TRBV11-2,NA,TRBJ1-2,TGTGCCAGCAGCTTAGCAGGGATTGGCTACACCTTC,CASSLAGIGYTF
few,TRBV6-1,NA,TRBJ1-4,TGTGCCAGCAGTGAAGGGGGCCTCCCACTGTTTTTT,CASSEGGLPLFF
NA,TRBV4-1,NA,TRBJ1-4,TGCGCCAGCAGCCAAGTCATTAATGAAAAACTGTTTTTT,CASSQVINEKLFF
NA,TRBV11-1,TRBD2,TRBJ2-3,TGTGCCAGCAGCTTAGCGGGGCGGCGGGGGGCCGGAGATACGCAGTATTTT,CASSLAGRRGAGDTQYF
NA,TRBV5-1,NA,TRBJ1-4,TGCGCCAGCAGCCTCGGGACTGCCGTGGAAAAACTGTTTTTT,CASSLGTAVEKLFF
NA,TRBV11-3,TRBD2,TRBJ2-3,TGTGCCAGCAGCCCCCGGGACTATAATAGAGATACGCAGTATTTT,CASSPRDYNRDTQYF
NA,TRBV14,NA,TRBJ2-7,TGTGCCAGCAGCCTTAATCCGGGGAGGCAGTACTTC,CASSLNPGRQYF
once,TRBV9,TRBD2,TRBJ2-2,TGTGCCAGCAGCAAACGGACTAGCGGGGGGACGAACACCGGGGAGCTGTTTTTT,CASSKRTSGGTNTGELFF
NA,TRBV2,TRBD2,TRBJ2-3,TGTGCCAGCAGGGGACTAGCGGGGAGGAACACAGATACGCAGTATTTT,CASRGLAGRNTDTQYF
NA,TRBV15,TRBD2,TRBJ2-1,TGTGCCACCAGCAGGGGGTTTACTAGCGGGAGAAGAGTCAGTGAGCAGTTCTTC,CATSRGFTSGRRVSEQFF
NA,TRBV19,TRBD2,TRBJ2-3,TGTGCCAGTAGTAGCGGACTGGGACTAGCGAGCACAGATACGCAGTATTTT,CASSSGLGLASTDTQYF
NA,TRBV7-8,NA,TRBJ1-2,TGTGCCAGCAGCCATCGGTCCGACTATGGCTACACCTTC,CASSHRSDYGYTF
NA,TRBV4-1,TRBD1,TRBJ1-5,TGCGCCAGCAGCCAAGCCCCGACAGGGGCGGATCAGCCCCAGCATTTT,CASSQAPTGADQPQHF
once,TRBV21-1,NA,TRBJ1-1,TGTGCCAGCAGCAGGTGCCGGGGAAGCCTGAACACTGAAGCTTTCTTT,CASSRCRGSLNTEAFF
NA,TRBV21-1,NA,TRBJ1-1,TGTGCCACTCAGACTGAAGCTTTCTTT,CATQTEAFF
NA,TRBV7-9,TRBD1,TRBJ1-3,TGTGCCAGCAGCTTAGCTAATTTCAGACAGGGGGCGGCTGGAAACACCATATATTTT,CASSLANFRQGAAGNTIYF
NA,TRBV28,TRBD2,TRBJ2-1,TGTGCCAGCAGTAGCCCGGTAGGGGCTAGCGGGGGGGCCTACAATGAGCAGTTCTTC,CASSSPVGASGGAYNEQFF
NA,TRBV24-1,NA,TRBJ2-5,TGTGCCACCAGTGATTTGCAACAGGACCAAGAGACCCAGTACTTC,CATSDLQQDQETQYF
NA,TRBV19,TRBD1,TRBJ1-5,TGTGCCAGTAGTGGACGACAGGGGTTCCAGCCCCAGCATTTT,CASSGRQGFQPQHF
NA,TRBV11-2,NA,TRBJ2-7,TGTGCCAGCAGCTTACTTAGCCCCATAAACGAGCAGTACTTC,CASSLLSPINEQYF
few,TRBV30,TRBD1,TRBJ1-4,TGTGCCTGGACCTCCTCGGACAGGGGTAATGAAAAACTGTTTTTT,CAWTSSDRGNEKLFF
NA,TRBV5-1,TRBD1,TRBJ2-1,TGCGCCAGCAGCTTGGGGACAGGGTATCGCAATGAGCAGTTCTTC,CASSLGTGYRNEQFF
NA,TRBV14,TRBD1,TRBJ2-2,TGTGCCAGCAGGAGTGTGTCAGGGGGATCGACCGGGGAGCTGTTTTTT,CASRSVSGGSTGELFF
NA,TRBV2,TRBD1,TRBJ1-5,TGTGCCAGCAGTAAGGACAGGGGCGGTAATCAGCCCCAGCATTTT,CASSKDRGGNQPQHF
once,TRBV27,TRBD1,TRBJ2-3,TGTGCCAGCAACCAGCGCCCAGGGGGCCTAGGGACAGATACGCAGTATTTT,CASNQRPGGLGTDTQYF
NA,TRBV7-2,TRBD1,TRBJ2-1,TGTGCCAGCAGCTCGGGACAGCGCATGGGTGATGAGCAGTTCTTC,CASSSGQRMGDEQFF
NA,TRBV25-1,NA,TRBJ1-1,TGTGCCAGCGCCGCCGCATGGGGAGGGACTGAAGCTTTCTTT,CASAAAWGGTEAFF